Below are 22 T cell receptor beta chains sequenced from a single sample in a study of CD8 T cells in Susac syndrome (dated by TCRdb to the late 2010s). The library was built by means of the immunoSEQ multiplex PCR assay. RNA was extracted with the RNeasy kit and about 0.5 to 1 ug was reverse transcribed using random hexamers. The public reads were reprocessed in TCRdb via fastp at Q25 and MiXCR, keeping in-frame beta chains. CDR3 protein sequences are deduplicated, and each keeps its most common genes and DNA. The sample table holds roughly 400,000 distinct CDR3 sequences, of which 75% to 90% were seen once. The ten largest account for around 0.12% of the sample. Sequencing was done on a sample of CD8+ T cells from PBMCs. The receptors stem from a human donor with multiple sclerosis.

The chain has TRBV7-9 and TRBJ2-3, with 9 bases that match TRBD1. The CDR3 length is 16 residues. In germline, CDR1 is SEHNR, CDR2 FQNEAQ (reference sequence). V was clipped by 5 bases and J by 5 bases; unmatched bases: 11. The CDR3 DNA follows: TGTGCCAGCAGCCCCCGGGACAGGGAGTTTGGAGATACGCAGTATTTT. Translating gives CASSPRDREFGDTQYF.

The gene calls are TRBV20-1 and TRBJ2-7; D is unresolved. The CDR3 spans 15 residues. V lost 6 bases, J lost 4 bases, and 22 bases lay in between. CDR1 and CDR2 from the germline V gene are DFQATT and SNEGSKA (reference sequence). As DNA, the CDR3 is TGCAGTGCCCTAAGATTCGACGGAGTCCTTTACGAGCAGTACTTC. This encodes CSALRFDGVLYEQYF.

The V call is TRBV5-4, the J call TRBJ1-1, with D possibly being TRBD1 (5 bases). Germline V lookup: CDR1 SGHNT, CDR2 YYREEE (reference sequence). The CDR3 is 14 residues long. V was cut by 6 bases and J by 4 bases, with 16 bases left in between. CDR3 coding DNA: TGTGCCAGCAAGCCCCCGGGGACGCGCACTGAAGCTTTCTTT. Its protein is CASKPPGTRTEAFF.

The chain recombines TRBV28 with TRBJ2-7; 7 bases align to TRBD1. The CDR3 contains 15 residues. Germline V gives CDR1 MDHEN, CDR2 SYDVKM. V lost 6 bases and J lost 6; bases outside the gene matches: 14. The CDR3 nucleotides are TGTGCCAGCAGCTTGGGGCGACAGGGTGGCGGCGAGCAGTACTTC. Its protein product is CASSLGRQGGGEQYF.

CDR3 nucleotide sequence: TGTGCCAGCAGTCCGCCGGGACTAGCGGATGAACCCTACGAGCAGTACTTC. It is translated as CASSPPGLADEPYEQYF. The rearrangement joins TRBV28 to TRBJ2-7, with 11 bases identical to TRBD2. The V segment lost 5 bases and the J segment 2 bases; nucleotides outside the gene matches: 11. The CDR3 totals 17 residues. Per germline, CDR1 MDHEN and CDR2 SYDVKM.

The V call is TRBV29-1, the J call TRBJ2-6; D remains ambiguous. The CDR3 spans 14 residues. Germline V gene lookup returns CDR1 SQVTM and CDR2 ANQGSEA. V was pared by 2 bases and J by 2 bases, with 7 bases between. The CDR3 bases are TGCAGCGTTGAAAGCGTTGCTGGGGCCAACGTCCTGACTTTC. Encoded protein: CSVESVAGANVLTF.

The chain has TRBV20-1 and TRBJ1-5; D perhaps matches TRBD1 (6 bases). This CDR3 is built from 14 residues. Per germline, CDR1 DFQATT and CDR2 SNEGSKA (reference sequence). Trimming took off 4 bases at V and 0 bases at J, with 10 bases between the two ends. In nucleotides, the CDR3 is TGCAGTGCTAAAACAGGGTATAGCAATCAGCCCCAGCATTTT. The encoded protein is CSAKTGYSNQPQHF.

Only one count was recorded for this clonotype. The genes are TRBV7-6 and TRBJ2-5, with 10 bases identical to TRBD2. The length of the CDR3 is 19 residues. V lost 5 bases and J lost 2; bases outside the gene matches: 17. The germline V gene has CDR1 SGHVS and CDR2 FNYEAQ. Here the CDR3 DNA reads TGTGCCAGCAGCAACGTCTTTGGGGGAGCGGGGGGGAGACAAGAGACCCAGTACTTC. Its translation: CASSNVFGGAGGRQETQYF.

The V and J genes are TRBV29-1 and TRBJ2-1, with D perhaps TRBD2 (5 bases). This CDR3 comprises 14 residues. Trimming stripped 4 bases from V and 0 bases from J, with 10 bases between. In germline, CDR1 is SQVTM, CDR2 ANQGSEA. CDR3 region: CSVAGVSSYNEQFF. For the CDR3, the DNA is TGCAGCGTTGCCGGGGTGAGCTCCTACAATGAGCAGTTCTTC.

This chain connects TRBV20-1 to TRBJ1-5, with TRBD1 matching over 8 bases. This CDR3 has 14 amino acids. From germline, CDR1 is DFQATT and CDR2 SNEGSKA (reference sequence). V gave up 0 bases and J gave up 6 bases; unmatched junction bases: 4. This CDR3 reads CSARDQQGGQPQHF. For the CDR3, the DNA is TGCAGTGCTAGAGATCAACAGGGGGGTCAGCCCCAGCATTTT.

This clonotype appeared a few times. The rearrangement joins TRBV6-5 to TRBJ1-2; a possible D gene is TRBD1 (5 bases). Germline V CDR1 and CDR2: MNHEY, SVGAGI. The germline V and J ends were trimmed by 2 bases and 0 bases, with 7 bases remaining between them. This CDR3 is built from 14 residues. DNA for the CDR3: TGTGCCAGCAGTTACCTGGGACCTAACTATGGCTACACCTTC. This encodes CASSYLGPNYGYTF.

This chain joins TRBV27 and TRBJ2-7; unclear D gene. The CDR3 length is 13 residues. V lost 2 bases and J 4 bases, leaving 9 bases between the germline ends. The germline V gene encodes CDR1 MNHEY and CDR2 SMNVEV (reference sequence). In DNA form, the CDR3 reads TGTGCCAGCAGTTTAGGTAGACGTTACGAGCAGTACTTC. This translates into CASSLGRRYEQYF.

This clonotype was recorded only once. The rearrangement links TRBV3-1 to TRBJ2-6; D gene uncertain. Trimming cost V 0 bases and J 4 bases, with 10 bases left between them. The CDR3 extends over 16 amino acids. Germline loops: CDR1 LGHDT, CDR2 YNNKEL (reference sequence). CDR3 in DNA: TGTGCCAGCAGCCAAGATCCTCCCCTAGGGGCCAACGTCCTGACTTTC. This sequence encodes CASSQDPPLGANVLTF.

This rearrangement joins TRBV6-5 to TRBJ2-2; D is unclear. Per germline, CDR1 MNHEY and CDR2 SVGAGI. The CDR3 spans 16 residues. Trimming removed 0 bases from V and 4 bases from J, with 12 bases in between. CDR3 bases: TGTGCCAGCAGTTACTCAAATGTGGATTCCACCGGGGAGCTGTTTTTT. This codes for CASSYSNVDSTGELFF.

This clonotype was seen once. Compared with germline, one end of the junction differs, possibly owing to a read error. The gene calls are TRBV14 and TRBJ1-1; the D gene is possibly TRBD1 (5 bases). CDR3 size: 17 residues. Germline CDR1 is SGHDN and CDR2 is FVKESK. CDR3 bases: TGTGCCAGCAGCCAAGAGGCGAGGGAGTCAGGGAACACTGAAGCTTCCTTT. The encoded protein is CASSQEARESGNTEASF.

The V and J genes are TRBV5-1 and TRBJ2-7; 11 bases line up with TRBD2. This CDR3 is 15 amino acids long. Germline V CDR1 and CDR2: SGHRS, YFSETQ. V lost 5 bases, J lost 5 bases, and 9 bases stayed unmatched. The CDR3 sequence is CASSTLAGEGDEQYF. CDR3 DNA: TGCGCCAGCAGTACACTAGCGGGAGAGGGGGACGAGCAGTACTTC.

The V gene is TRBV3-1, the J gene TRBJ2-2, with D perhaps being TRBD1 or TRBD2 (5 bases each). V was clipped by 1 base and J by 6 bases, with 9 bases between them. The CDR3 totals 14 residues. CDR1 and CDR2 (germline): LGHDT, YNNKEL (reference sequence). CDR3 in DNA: TGTGCCAGCAGCCAAGGGGGGACGGCCGGGGAGCTGTTTTTT. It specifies CASSQGGTAGELFF.

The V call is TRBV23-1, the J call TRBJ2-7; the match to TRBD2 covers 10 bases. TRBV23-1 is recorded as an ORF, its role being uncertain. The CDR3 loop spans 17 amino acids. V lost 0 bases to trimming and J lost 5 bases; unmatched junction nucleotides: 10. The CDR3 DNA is TGCGCCAGCAGTCAATCGATGCTAGCGGGAGTAAACGACGAGCAGTACTTC. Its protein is CASSQSMLAGVNDEQYF.

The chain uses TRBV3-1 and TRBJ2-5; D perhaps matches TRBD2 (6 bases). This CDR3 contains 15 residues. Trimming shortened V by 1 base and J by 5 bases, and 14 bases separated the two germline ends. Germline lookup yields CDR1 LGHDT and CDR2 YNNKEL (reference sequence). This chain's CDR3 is CASSQVDGGGETQYF. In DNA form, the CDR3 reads TGTGCCAGCAGCCAAGTGGATGGAGGAGGGGAGACCCAGTACTTC.

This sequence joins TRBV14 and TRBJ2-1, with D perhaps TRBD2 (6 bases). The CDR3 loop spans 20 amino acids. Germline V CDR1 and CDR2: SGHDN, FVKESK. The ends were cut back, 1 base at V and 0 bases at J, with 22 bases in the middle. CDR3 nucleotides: TGTGCCAGCAGCCAAGGGTCCGGGACTGCAGGTTATCTCTCCTACAATGAGCAGTTCTTC. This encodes CASSQGSGTAGYLSYNEQFF.

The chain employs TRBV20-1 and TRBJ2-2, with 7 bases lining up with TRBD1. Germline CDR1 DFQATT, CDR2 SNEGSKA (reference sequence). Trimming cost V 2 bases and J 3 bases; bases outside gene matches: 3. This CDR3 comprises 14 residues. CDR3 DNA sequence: TGCAGTGCTAGATTTGGGACAGACACCGGGGAGCTGTTTTTT. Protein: CSARFGTDTGELFF.

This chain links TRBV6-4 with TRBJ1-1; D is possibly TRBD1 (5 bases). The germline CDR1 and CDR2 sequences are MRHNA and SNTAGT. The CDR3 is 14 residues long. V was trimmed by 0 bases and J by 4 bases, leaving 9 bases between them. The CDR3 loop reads CASSDSDGGTEAFF. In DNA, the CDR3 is TGTGCCAGCAGTGACTCGGACGGGGGCACTGAAGCTTTCTTT.